This T cell receptor (beta chain) comes out of a study of T cells after yellow fever vaccination. About the study: Low-cell-number fractions were prepared with SMART-Seq v4 Ultra Low Input.

Study-level results: CD4 and CD8 compartments shared a small share of clonotypes, likely from convergent recombination. Boosting was followed by the reappearance of most primary-vaccination clones (96% CD4, 70% to 90% CD8). Researchers cautioned that FACS-sorted repertoires could harbor abundant clonotypes contaminating from the bulk population.

Using its own MiXCR run on the 5' RACE reads, TCRdb lists one record per CDR3 protein. This table has around 120,000 distinct CDR3 sequences, roughly 6.8% appearing once. Germline V gives CDR1 ENHRY, CDR2 SYGVKD. J gave up 4 bases and V 8 bases, and 1 base lay outside the gene matches. This CDR3 region has 12 residues. This clonotype was seen at least ten times. Its specificity is unknown. V gene TRBV10-3 combines with J gene TRBJ1-5; 8 bases align to TRBD1. This TCR came from a man younger than 30 who received the YFV17D yellow fever vaccine. The input for sequencing was CD4+ T cells sorted from PBMCs, taken about 41 days after the first yellow fever vaccination. CDR3 coding DNA: TGTGCCATCCGACAGGGGAATCAGCCCCAGCATTTT. Its translation is CAIRQGNQPQHF.